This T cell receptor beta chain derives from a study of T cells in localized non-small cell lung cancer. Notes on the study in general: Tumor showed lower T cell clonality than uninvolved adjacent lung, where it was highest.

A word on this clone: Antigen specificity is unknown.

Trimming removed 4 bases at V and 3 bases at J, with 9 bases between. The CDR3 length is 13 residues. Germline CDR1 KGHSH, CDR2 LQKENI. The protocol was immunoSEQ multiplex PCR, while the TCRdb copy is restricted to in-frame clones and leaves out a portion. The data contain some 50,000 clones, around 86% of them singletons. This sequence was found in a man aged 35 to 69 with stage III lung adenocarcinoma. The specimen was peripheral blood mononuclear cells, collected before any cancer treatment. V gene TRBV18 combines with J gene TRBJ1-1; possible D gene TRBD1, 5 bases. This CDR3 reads CASSLRVDTEAFF. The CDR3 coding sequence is TGTGCCAGCTCACTCAGGGTAGACACTGAAGCTTTCTTT.